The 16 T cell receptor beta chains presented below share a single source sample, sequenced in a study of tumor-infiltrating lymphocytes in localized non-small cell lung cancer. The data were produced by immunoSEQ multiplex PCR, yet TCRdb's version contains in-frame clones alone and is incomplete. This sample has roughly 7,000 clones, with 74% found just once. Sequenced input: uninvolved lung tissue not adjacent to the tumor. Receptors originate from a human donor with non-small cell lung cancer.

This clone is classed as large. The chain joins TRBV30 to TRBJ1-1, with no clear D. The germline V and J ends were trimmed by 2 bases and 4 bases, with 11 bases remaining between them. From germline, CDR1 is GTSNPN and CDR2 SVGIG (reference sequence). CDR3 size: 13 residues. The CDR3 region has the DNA TGTGCCTGGAGTCGACACGGGATCACTGAAGCTTTCTTT. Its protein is CAWSRHGITEAFF.

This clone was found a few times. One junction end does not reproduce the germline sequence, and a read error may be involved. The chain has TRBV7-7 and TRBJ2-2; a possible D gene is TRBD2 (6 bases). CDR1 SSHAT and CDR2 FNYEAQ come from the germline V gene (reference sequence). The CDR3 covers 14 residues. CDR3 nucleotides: TGTGCTAGCAGCTTGGGGACTAACACCGGGGAGCTGTTTTTT. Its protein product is CASSLGTNTGELFF.

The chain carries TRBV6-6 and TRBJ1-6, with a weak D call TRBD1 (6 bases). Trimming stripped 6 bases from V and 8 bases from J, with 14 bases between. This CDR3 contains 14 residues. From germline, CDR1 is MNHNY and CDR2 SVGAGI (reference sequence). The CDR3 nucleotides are TGTGCCAGCAGACGGGGATCAGGGGATTCACCCCTCCACTTT. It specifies CASRRGSGDSPLHF.

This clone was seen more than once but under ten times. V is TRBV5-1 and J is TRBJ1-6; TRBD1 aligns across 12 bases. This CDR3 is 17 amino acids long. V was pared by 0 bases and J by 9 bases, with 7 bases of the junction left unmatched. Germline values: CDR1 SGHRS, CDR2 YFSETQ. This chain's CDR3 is CASSLGPGTGGTSPLHF. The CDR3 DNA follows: TGCGCCAGCAGCTTGGGACCCGGGACAGGGGGCACTTCACCCCTCCACTTT.

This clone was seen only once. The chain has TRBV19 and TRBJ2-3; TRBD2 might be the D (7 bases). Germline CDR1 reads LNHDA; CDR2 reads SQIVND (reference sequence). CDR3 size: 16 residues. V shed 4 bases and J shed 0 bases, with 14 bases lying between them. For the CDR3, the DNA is TGTGCCAGTAGTACGGCGGGGGCCCTAAGCACAGATACGCAGTATTTT. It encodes CASSTAGALSTDTQYF.

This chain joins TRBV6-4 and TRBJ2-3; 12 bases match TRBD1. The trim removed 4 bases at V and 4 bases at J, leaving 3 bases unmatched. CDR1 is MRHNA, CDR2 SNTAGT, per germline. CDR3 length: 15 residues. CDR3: CASSAGTGGSDTQYF. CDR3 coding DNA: TGTGCCAGCAGTGCCGGGACAGGGGGCTCAGATACGCAGTATTTT.

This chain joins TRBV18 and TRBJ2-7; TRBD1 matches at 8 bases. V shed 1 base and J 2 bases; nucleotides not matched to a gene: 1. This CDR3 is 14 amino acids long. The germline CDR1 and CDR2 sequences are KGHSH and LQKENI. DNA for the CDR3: TGTGCCAGCTCACCACGGGACAGGCCCTACGAGCAGTACTTC. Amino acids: CASSPRDRPYEQYF. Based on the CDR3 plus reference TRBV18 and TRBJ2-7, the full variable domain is NAGVMQNPRHLVRRRGQEARLRCSPMKGHSHVYWYRQLPEEGLKFMVYLQKENIIDESGMPKERFSAEFPKEGPSILRIQQVVRGDSAAYFCASSPRDRPYEQYFGPGTRLTVT.

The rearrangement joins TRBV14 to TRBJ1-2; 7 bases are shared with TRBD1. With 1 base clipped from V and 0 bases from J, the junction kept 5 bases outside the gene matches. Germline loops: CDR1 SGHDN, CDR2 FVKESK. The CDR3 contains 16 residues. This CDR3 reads CASSQVGTASNYGYTF. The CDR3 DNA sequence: TGTGCCAGCAGCCAAGTAGGGACAGCCTCTAACTATGGCTACACCTTC.

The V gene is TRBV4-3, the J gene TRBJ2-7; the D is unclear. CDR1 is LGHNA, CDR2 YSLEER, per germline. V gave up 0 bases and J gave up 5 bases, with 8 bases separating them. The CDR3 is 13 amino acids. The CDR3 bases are TGCGCCAGCAGCCAAGAAGGTGGAAACGAGCAGTACTTC. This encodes CASSQEGGNEQYF.

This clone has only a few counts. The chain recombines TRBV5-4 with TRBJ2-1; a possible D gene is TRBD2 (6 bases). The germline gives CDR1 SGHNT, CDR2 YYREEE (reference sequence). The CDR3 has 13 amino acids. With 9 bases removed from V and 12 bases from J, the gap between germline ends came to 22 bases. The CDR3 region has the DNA TGTGCCACCTCTATGGAGGCGGGGTTGGTGCAGTTCTTC. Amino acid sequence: CATSMEAGLVQFF.

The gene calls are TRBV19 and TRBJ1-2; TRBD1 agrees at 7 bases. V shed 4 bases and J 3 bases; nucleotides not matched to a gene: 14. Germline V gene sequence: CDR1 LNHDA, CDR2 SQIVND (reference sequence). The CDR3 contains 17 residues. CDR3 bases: TGTGCCAGTAGTACTGGGACAGTCAGGGCCGTAGACTATGGCTACACCTTC. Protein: CASSTGTVRAVDYGYTF.

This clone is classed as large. CDR3 sequence (DNA): TGTGCCAGCAGCGGACGACAGGGTGGGACTACGCGCGAGCAGTACTTC. Protein sequence: CASSGRQGGTTREQYF. The V and J genes are TRBV11-1 and TRBJ2-7; D is perhaps TRBD1 or TRBD2 (7 bases each). Deletions cut 5 bases from V and 6 bases from J, with 23 bases between. Germline loops: CDR1 SGHAT, CDR2 FQDESV (reference sequence). There are 16 residues in the CDR3.

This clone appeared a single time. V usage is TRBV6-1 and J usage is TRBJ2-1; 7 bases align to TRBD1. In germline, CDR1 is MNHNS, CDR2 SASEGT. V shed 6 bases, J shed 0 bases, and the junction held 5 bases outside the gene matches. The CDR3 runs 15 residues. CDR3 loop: CASRQDRDSYNEQFF. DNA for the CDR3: TGTGCCAGCAGACAAGACAGGGACTCCTACAATGAGCAGTTCTTC.

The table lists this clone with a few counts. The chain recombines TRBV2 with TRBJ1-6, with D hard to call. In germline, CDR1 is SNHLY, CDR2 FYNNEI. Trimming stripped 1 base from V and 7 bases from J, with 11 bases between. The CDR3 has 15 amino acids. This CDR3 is CASSEEAGRNSPLHF. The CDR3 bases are TGTGCCAGCAGTGAAGAGGCGGGGAGAAATTCACCCCTCCACTTT.

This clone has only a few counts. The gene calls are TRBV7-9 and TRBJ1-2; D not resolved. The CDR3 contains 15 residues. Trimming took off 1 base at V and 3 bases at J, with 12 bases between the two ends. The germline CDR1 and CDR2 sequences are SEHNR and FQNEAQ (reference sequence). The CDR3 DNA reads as TGTGCCAGCAGCTTAGTGTGGCCCGGCTACTATGGCTACACCTTC. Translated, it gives CASSLVWPGYYGYTF.

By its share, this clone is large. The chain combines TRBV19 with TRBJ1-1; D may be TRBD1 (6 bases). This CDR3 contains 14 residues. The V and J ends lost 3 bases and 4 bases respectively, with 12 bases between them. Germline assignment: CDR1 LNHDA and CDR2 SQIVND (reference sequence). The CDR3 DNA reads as TGTGCCAGTAGTATTGGCAGGGGAGTCACTGAAGCTTTCTTT. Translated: CASSIGRGVTEAFF.